This entry lists 23 T cell receptor beta chains sequenced from one sample in a study of cytomegalovirus exposure and HLA in healthy donors. In the PCR, 60 Vbeta and 13 Jbeta primers were used. Sequenced by immunoSEQ multiplex PCR; TCRdb stores in-frame clones only, minus some. The sample includes 120,000 to 150,000 clones, approximately 83% seen only once; the top ten take around 2.4%. The sequenced sample was PBMCs. The receptors were sampled from a male donor in good health and CMV-seronegative.

This chain links TRBV5-1 with TRBJ1-2; D not certain. The V gene's germline CDR1 is SGHRS and CDR2 YFSETQ. The CDR3 totals 14 residues. V lost 4 bases and J 0 bases, leaving 10 bases between the germline ends. Written as DNA, the CDR3 is TGCGCCAGCAGCCCGGCCGGGGCTAACTATGGCTACACCTTC. Amino acids: CASSPAGANYGYTF.

The chain carries TRBV5-4 and TRBJ2-3, with 9 bases matching TRBD2. Germline V gene sequence: CDR1 SGHNT, CDR2 YYREEE (reference sequence). CDR3 length: 19 amino acids. V lost 1 base, J lost 2 bases, and 14 bases stayed unmatched. As DNA, the CDR3 is TGTGCCAGCAGCTTGTCCGTTACGGGTAGCGGGGGCTACACAGATACGCAGTATTTT. Protein: CASSLSVTGSGGYTDTQYF. Drawing the rest from reference TRBV5-4 and TRBJ2-3, the complete variable domain is ETGVTQSPTHLIKTRGQQVTLRCSSQSGHNTVSWYQQALGQGPQFIFQYYREEENGRGNFPPRFSGLQFPNYSSELNVNALELDDSALYLCASSLSVTGSGGYTDTQYFGPGTRLTVL.

On this clone itself: One end of the junction fails to match germline, which may point to a read error. The chain couples TRBV7-6 to TRBJ2-5; 12 bases agree with TRBD2. CDR1 SGHVS and CDR2 FNYEAQ come from the germline V gene. The CDR3 is 14 residues long. The CDR3 loop reads CASSLAGGKETQYF. In DNA form, the CDR3 reads TGTGCCAGCAGCCTAGCGGGGGGGAAAGAGACCCAGTACTTC.

CDR3 sequence (DNA): TGTGCCAGCAGTGAATCGGGGGGCTACGACGAGCAGTACTTC. Its translation: CASSESGGYDEQYF. The chain couples TRBV2 to TRBJ2-7; possible D gene TRBD2, 7 bases. This CDR3 has 14 amino acids. The V gene's germline CDR1 is SNHLY and CDR2 FYNNEI. Trimming took off 2 bases at V and 5 bases at J, with 13 bases between the two ends.

The chain is built from TRBV6-5 and TRBJ2-7; 9 bases are shared with TRBD2. In germline, CDR1 is MNHEY, CDR2 SVGAGI. The CDR3 is made up of 13 amino acids. Trimming took 8 bases from V and 4 from J; bases not matched to a gene: 6. The CDR3 sequence is CASAVLAGYEQYF. In nucleotides, the CDR3 is TGTGCCAGCGCGGTCCTAGCGGGGTACGAGCAGTACTTC.

The chain combines TRBV10-1 with TRBJ2-3; TRBD1 agrees at 11 bases. With 5 bases clipped from V and 6 bases from J, the junction kept 4 bases outside the gene matches. The CDR3 is made up of 14 amino acids. In germline, CDR1 is WNHNN, CDR2 SYGVQD (reference sequence). The DNA for the CDR3 is TGCGCCAGCAGTCTGGACAGGGGGCGGGATACGCAGTATTTT. The encoded protein is CASSLDRGRDTQYF.

The J gene is TRBJ1-3, the V gene TRBV12-2. TRBV12-2 is labeled a pseudogene. The CDR3 runs to 12 residues. This CDR3 is CASRFFGNTIYF. In DNA, the CDR3 is TGTGCAAGTCGCTTCTTTGGAAACACCATATATTTT.

The chain has TRBV6-5 and TRBJ2-1; D is perhaps TRBD1 (5 bases). Trimming removed 0 bases from V and 10 bases from J, with 7 bases in between. CDR1 and CDR2 (germline): MNHEY, SVGAGI. The CDR3 consists of 12 residues. This chain's CDR3 is CASSYSRTEQFF. CDR3 sequence (DNA): TGTGCCAGCAGTTACTCACGGACAGAGCAGTTCTTC.

The chain carries TRBV29-1 and TRBJ2-4; 9 bases are shared with TRBD2. The CDR3 has 15 residues. Germline V CDR1 and CDR2: SQVTM, ANQGSEA. Trimming took 1 base from V and 4 from J; bases not matched to a gene: 5. The CDR3 DNA reads as TGCAGCGTTGAAGTGCGACTAGCGGAAAAAAACATTCAGTACTTC. It is translated as CSVEVRLAEKNIQYF.

V and J are TRBV7-9 and TRBJ1-4, with D perhaps matching TRBD1 (6 bases). Germline CDR1 SEHNR, CDR2 FQNEAQ (reference sequence). This CDR3 is 15 amino acids long. The V end lost 5 bases, the J end lost 4 bases, and 14 bases lay between the germline ends. DNA for the CDR3: TGTGCCAGCAGCGATTGGACAGTTAGTAATGAAAAACTGTTTTTT. It is translated as CASSDWTVSNEKLFF.

The gene calls are TRBV9 and TRBJ2-7, with 8 bases that match TRBD2. This CDR3 is 14 amino acids long. Germline lookup yields CDR1 SGDLS and CDR2 YYNGEE. V shed 2 bases, J shed 3 bases, and the junction held 4 bases outside the gene matches. The CDR3 loop reads CASSVSGGSYEQYF. In nucleotides, the CDR3 is TGTGCCAGCAGCGTGAGCGGGGGTAGCTACGAGCAGTACTTC.

J is TRBJ2-7 and V is TRBV15; weak D call: TRBD1 (5 bases). This CDR3 comprises 13 residues. Between the trimmed V and J ends, which lost 3 bases and 3 bases, there was a span of 9 bases. Per the germline V gene, CDR1 is LNHNV and CDR2 is YYDKDF (reference sequence). Here the CDR3 DNA reads TGTGCCACCAGCAGTTGGGGCAGCTACGAGCAGTACTTC. Residues: CATSSWGSYEQYF.

In nucleotides, the CDR3 is TGTGCCAGCAGCCATATCCCTAGCGGGAGACCCTCCTACAATGAGCAGTTCTTC. Translated, it gives CASSHIPSGRPSYNEQFF. The chain is built from TRBV9 and TRBJ2-1; the match to TRBD2 covers 10 bases. CDR3 length equals 18 residues. The junction had 10 bases not matched to a gene; V was cut back by 4 bases and J by 0 bases. Germline lookup yields CDR1 SGDLS and CDR2 YYNGEE.

The J gene is TRBJ2-3, the V gene TRBV5-1, with 7 positions matching TRBD1. Trimming removed 1 base from V and 5 bases from J; junction bases left unmatched: 1. This CDR3 contains 13 residues. Germline CDR1 reads SGHRS; CDR2 reads YFSETQ. CDR3: CASSLPGGDTQYF. The DNA for the CDR3 is TGCGCCAGCAGCTTGCCAGGGGGAGATACGCAGTATTTT.

The rearrangement links TRBV30 to TRBJ1-4; 9 nucleotides line up with TRBD1. The ends lost 5 bases at V and 7 bases at J; junction bases unmatched: 11. Germline loops: CDR1 GTSNPN, CDR2 SVGIG (reference sequence). The CDR3 covers 15 residues. The CDR3 region is CAWHQQGAHGEKLFF. The CDR3 bases are TGTGCCTGGCACCAACAGGGGGCGCATGGTGAAAAACTGTTTTTT.

The chain is built from TRBV7-9 and TRBJ2-1; TRBD1 aligns across 9 bases. Germline values: CDR1 SEHNR, CDR2 FQNEAQ (reference sequence). J gave up 7 bases and V 5 bases, and 12 bases lay outside the gene matches. The CDR3 spans 16 residues. In nucleotides, the CDR3 is TGTGCCAGCAGCCTCGTTCCCGACAGGGGGTCGAATGAGCAGTTCTTC. Amino acid sequence: CASSLVPDRGSNEQFF.

The chain has TRBV4-1 and TRBJ2-1; the match to TRBD2 covers 11 bases. This CDR3 has 15 residues. Germline values: CDR1 MGHRA, CDR2 YSYEKL. V dropped 5 bases and J dropped 9; count of bases not matched to a gene: 9. The CDR3 sequence: CASSSTLAGAFEQFF. The CDR3 DNA reads TGCGCCAGCAGCTCCACACTAGCGGGAGCGTTTGAGCAGTTCTTC.

J is TRBJ2-3 and V is TRBV4-3; D ambiguous. Germline CDR1 LGHNA, CDR2 YSLEER. V lost 4 bases to trimming and J lost 0 bases, with 11 bases between them. The CDR3 runs to 15 residues. CDR3 protein: CASSPLVSSTDTQYF. As DNA, the CDR3 is TGCGCCAGCAGCCCCCTTGTCTCGAGCACAGATACGCAGTATTTT.

The chain is built from TRBV6-4 and TRBJ2-1; 12 nucleotides agree with TRBD2. Looked up from germline, CDR1 is MRHNA and CDR2 is SNTAGT. The V segment lost 2 bases and the J segment 6 bases; nucleotides outside the gene matches: 2. This CDR3 spans 15 amino acids. CDR3: CASSDETSGSNEQFF. CDR3 DNA sequence: TGTGCCAGCAGTGACGAGACTAGCGGGAGCAATGAGCAGTTCTTC.

The CDR3 loop reads CASSLWQGEQYF. For the CDR3, the DNA is TGTGCCAGCAGCTTGTGGCAGGGCGAGCAGTACTTC. V gene TRBV5-6 combines with J gene TRBJ2-7, with D perhaps matching TRBD1 (5 bases). Looked up from germline, CDR1 is SGHDT and CDR2 is YYEEEE. The length of the CDR3 is 12 residues. Trimming took 1 base from V and 6 from J, leaving 8 bases between them.

The chain carries TRBV6-4 and TRBJ2-1; TRBD2 matches 9 bases. Trimming at V came to 3 bases and at J to 10 bases, leaving 4 bases not matched to a gene. The germline V gene has CDR1 MRHNA and CDR2 SNTAGT. The CDR3 runs to 13 residues. The CDR3 DNA is TGTGCCAGCAGTGAGGGACTAGCTAGGGAGCAGTTCTTC. Translated, it gives CASSEGLAREQFF.

The chain recombines TRBV13 with TRBJ2-5, with a weak D call TRBD2 (5 bases). The DNA end lines up better with TRBJ2-7; the J call may be wrong. The germline V gene has CDR1 PRHDT and CDR2 FYEKMQ (reference sequence). The CDR3 has 13 amino acids. DNA of the CDR3: TGTGCCAGCAGCTCCGGGGTTAGCTACGAGCAGTACTTC. This encodes CASSSGVSYEQYF.

This clone came up once. This chain links TRBV4-3 with TRBJ2-3; TRBD1 is a possible D gene (6 bases). With 2 bases removed from V and 3 bases from J, the gap between germline ends came to 12 bases. The CDR3 runs to 15 residues. Germline V lookup: CDR1 LGHNA, CDR2 YSLEER. In nucleotides, the CDR3 is TGCGCCAGCAGCCAACAGGGGTGGGGGACAGATACGCAGTATTTT. Amino acid sequence: CASSQQGWGTDTQYF.